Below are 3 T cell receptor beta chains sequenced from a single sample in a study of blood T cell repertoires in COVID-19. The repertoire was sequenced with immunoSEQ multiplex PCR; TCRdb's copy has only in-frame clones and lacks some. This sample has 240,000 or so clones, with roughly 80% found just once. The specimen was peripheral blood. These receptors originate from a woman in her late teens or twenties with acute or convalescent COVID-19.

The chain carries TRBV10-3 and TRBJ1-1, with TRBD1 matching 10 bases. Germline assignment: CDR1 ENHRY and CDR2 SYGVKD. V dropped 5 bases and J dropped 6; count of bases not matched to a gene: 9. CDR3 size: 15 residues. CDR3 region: CAISPKGQGIAEAFF. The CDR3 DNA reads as TGTGCCATCAGTCCTAAGGGACAGGGGATCGCTGAAGCTTTCTTT.

The CDR3 sequence is CASSQAGLNEKLFF. In DNA form, the CDR3 reads TGTGCCAGCAGCCAAGCAGGGCTCAATGAAAAACTGTTTTTT. The gene calls are TRBV3-1 (or the pseudogene TRBV3-2) and TRBJ1-4, with a weak D call TRBD1 (5 bases). Germline V lookup: CDR1 LGHDT, CDR2 YNNKEL (reference sequence). The ends were cut back, 1 base at V and 5 bases at J, with 8 bases in the middle. The CDR3 covers 14 residues.

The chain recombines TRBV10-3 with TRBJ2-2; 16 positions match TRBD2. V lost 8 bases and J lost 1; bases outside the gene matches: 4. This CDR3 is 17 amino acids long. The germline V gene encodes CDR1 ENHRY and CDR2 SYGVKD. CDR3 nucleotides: TGTGCCATCTCGGGACTAGCGGGAGGGTGGAACACCGGGGAGCTGTTTTTT. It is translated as CAISGLAGGWNTGELFF.